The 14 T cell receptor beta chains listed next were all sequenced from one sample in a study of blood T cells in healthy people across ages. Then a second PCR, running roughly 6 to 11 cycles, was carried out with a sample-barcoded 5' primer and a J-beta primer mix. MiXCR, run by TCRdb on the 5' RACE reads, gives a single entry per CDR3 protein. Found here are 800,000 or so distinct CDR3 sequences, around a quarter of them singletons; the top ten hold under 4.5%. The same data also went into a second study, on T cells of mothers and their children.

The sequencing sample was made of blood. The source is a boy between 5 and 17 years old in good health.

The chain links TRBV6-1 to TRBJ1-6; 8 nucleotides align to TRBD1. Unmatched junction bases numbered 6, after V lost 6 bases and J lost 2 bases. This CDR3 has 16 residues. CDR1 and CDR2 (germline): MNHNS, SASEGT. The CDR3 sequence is CASSRGQGAYNSPLHF. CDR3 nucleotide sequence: TGTGCCAGCAGCCGAGGACAGGGTGCCTATAATTCACCCCTCCACTTT.

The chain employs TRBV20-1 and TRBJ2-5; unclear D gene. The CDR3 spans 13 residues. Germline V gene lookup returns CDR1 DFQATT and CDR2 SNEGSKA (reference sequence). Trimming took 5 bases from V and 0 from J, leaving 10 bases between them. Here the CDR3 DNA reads TGCAGTGCTTTCTCTAGAGACCAAGAGACCCAGTACTTC. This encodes CSAFSRDQETQYF.

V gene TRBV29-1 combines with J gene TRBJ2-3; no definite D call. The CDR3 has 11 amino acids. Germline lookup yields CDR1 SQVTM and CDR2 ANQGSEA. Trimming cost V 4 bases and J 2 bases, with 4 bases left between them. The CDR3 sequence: CSVGITDTQYF. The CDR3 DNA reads TGCAGCGTTGGGATCACAGATACGCAGTATTTT.

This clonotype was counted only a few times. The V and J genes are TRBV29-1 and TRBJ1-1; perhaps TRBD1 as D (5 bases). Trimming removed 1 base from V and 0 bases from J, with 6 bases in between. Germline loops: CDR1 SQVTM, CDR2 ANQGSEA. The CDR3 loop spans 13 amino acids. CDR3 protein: CSVEGQLNTEAFF. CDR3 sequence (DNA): TGCAGCGTTGAAGGACAGTTGAACACTGAAGCTTTCTTT.

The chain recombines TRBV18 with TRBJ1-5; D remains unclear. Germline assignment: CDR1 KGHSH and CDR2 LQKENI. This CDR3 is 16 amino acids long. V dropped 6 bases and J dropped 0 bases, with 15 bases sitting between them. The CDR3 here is CASSPEWNPSNQPQHF. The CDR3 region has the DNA TGTGCCAGCTCCCCCGAATGGAACCCTAGCAATCAGCCCCAGCATTTT.

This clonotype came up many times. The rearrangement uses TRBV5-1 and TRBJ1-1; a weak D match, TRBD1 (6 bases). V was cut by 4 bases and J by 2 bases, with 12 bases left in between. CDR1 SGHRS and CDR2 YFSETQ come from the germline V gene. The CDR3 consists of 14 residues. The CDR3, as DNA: TGCGCCAGCAGCCGACAGGCCGCTAACACTGAAGCTTTCTTT. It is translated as CASSRQAANTEAFF. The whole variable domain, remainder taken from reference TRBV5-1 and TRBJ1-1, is KAGVTQTPRYLIKTRGQQVTLSCSPISGHRSVSWYQQTPGQGLQFLFEYFSETQRNKGNFPGRFSGRQFSNSRSEMNVSTLELGDSALYLCASSRQAANTEAFFGQGTRLTVV.

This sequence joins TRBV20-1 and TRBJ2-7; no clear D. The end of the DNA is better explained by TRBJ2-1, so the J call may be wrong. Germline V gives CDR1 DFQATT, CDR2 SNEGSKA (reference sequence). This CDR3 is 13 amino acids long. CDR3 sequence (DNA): TGCAGTGCTAGAAGCGCTTCCTACAATGAGCAGTTCTTC. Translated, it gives CSARSASYNEQFF.

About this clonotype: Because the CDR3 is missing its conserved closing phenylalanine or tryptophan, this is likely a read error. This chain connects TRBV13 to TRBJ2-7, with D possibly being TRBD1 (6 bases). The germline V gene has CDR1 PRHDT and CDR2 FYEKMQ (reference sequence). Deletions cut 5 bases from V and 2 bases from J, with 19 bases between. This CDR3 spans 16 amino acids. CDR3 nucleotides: TGTGCCAGCAGCCCCAAAACCCAGGGGCCCCCCTACGAGCAGTACCTC. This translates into CASSPKTQGPPYEQYL.

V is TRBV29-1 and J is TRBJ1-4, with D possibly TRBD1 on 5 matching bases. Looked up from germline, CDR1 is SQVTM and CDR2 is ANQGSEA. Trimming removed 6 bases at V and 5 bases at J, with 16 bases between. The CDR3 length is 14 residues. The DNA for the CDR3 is TGCAGCGTGCGGTACGGGACGGGGAATGAAAAACTGTTTTTT. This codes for CSVRYGTGNEKLFF.

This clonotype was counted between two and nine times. The CDR3 here is CASSAGLIYEQYF. CDR3 in DNA: TGTGCCAGCAGCGCCGGACTGATCTACGAGCAGTACTTC. The J gene is TRBJ2-7, the V gene TRBV21-1; the D call of TRBD2 is as the table states it, not checked on the DNA. TRBV21-1 is a known pseudogene. The CDR3 extends over 13 amino acids.

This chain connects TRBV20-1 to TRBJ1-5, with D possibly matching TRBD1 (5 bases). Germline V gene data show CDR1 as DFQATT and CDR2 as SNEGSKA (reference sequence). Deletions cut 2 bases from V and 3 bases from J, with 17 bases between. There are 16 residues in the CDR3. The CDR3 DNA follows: TGCAGTGCTAGACCTCAGGGTAGGGGATTCAATCAGCCCCAGCATTTT. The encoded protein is CSARPQGRGFNQPQHF.

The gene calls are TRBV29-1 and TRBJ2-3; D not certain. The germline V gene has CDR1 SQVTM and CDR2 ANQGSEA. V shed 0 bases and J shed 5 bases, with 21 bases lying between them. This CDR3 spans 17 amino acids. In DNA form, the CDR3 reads TGCAGCGTTGAAGATCGGGCTGACCGCGGCCCGGGAGATACGCAGTATTTT. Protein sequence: CSVEDRADRGPGDTQYF.

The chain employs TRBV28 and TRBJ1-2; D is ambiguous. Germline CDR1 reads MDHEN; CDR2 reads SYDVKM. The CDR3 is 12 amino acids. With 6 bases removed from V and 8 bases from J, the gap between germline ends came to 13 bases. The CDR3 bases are TGTGCCAGCAGGCCCGGGCCCGTCGGCTACACCTTC. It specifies CASRPGPVGYTF.

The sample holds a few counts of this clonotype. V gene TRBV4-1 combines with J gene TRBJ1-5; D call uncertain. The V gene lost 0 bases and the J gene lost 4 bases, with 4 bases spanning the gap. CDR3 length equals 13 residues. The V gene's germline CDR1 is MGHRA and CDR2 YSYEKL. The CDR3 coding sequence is TGCGCCAGCAGCCAAGACGTGAATCAGCCCCAGCATTTT. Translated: CASSQDVNQPQHF.